In its sample, the clone carrying this T cell receptor beta chain was seen a few times. The antigen remains undetermined. The sample comes from a study of T cells in Graves' hyperthyroidism and ophthalmopathy. Findings of the study overall: Blood also showed most of the thyroid clonotypes that were expanded above 0.001. Ophthalmopathy prediction by the model preceded onset by a median roughly 6 months.

Each ophthalmopathy patient scored at least 3 on the Clinical Activity Score and at least 4 on NOSPECS grade, with duration under 3 months. The study left out patients who had uncontrolled infection, other autoimmune disease, pregnancy or lactation. Researchers amplified the TCR beta CDR3 regions from RNA transcripts. The TCR CDR3 first-round RT-PCR relied on the HTBI primer set. Via MiXCR, TCRdb re-called the multiplex PCR reads, giving one row per CDR3 protein. In the table there are approximately 600,000 distinct CDR3 sequences, more than 13% of which are singletons. The ends were cut back, 6 bases at V and 2 bases at J, with 10 bases in the middle. CDR3 length: 13 amino acids. Germline V gives CDR1 MNHNS, CDR2 SASEGT.

Specimen: blood. The TCR sequence derives from a woman aged 18-29 years with Graves' ophthalmopathy. The chain has TRBV6-1 and TRBJ2-5, with D possibly being TRBD2 (5 bases). DNA of the CDR3: TGTGCCAGCAGAAACCCGGGACAAGAGACCCAGTACTTC. It is translated as CASRNPGQETQYF.